A single sample is the source of the 21 T cell receptor beta chains below, sequenced in a study of T cells in Graves' hyperthyroidism and ophthalmopathy. Amplification yielded TCR beta CDR3 regions, with RNA transcripts as the source. First-round RT-PCR with HTBI primers amplified the TCR CDR3 region. Each CDR3 protein is one row after TCRdb ran MiXCR on the multiplex PCR reads. The sample contains a few hundred thousand distinct CDR3 sequences, about a sixth of which appear only once. Sequences were obtained from blood. The receptors shown here come from a woman aged 40 to 50 with Graves' ophthalmopathy.

This clonotype was counted many times. The chain uses TRBV4-1 and TRBJ2-7; a possible D gene is TRBD1 (5 bases). Germline CDR1 MGHRA, CDR2 YSYEKL. V was shortened by 1 base and J by 0 bases, with 16 bases between the two germline ends. This CDR3 is 17 amino acids long. The chain's CDR3 is CASSQVDMGLSSYEQYF. The CDR3 nucleotides are TGCGCCAGCAGCCAAGTCGACATGGGGCTGAGCTCCTACGAGCAGTACTTC.

This clonotype was seen many times. This chain uses TRBV20-1 with TRBJ1-3; perhaps TRBD1 as D (5 bases). CDR1 is DFQATT and CDR2 is SNEGSKA in the germline V gene (reference sequence). This CDR3 contains 13 residues. Trimming cost V 1 base and J 8 bases, with 12 bases left between them. The CDR3 bases are TGCAGTGCTAGAGTCTCGCAGGGTGACACCATATATTTT. It specifies CSARVSQGDTIYF.

This clonotype was seen at least ten times. The chain combines TRBV28 with TRBJ2-7; 9 bases fit TRBD1. With V trimmed by 2 bases and J by 4 bases, 6 bases remained unmatched. Germline V gene data show CDR1 as MDHEN and CDR2 as SYDVKM. This CDR3 is 15 amino acids long. DNA of the CDR3: TGTGCCAGCAGTTTACCCCCGGGACAGGGTTACGAGCAGTACTTC. Its translation is CASSLPPGQGYEQYF.

The V gene is TRBV12-3 or TRBV12-4, the J gene TRBJ2-5; 12 nucleotides line up with TRBD2. Trimming cost V 5 bases and J 4 bases; bases outside gene matches: 5. This CDR3 has 15 amino acids. The DNA for the CDR3 is TGTGCCAGCAGTGTACCGGGACTAGCGGGAGAGACCCAGTACTTC. Translated, it gives CASSVPGLAGETQYF.

This clonotype showed up many times. V and J are TRBV4-1 and TRBJ1-2; D unresolved. This CDR3 is built from 15 residues. Trimming removed 3 bases from V and 6 bases from J, with 17 bases in between. CDR1 and CDR2 (germline): MGHRA, YSYEKL. The CDR3 sequence: CASSHSGRTDHGYTF. Here the CDR3 DNA reads TGCGCCAGCAGCCATTCGGGGAGGACTGATCATGGCTACACCTTC.

This clonotype was recorded at least ten times. V and J are TRBV19 and TRBJ2-2; D may correspond to TRBD1 or TRBD2 (5 bases each). V lost 5 bases and J lost 3, with 19 bases in between. Germline V gene data show CDR1 as LNHDA and CDR2 as SQIVND (reference sequence). The CDR3 spans 17 residues. CDR3 sequence: CASSSQGWGLHTGELFF. Written as DNA, the CDR3 is TGTGCCAGTAGTTCGCAAGGGTGGGGGTTACACACCGGGGAGCTGTTTTTT.

This clonotype occurred many times. The chain has TRBV2 and TRBJ2-2; 9 bases match TRBD1. The CDR3 is made up of 15 amino acids. V was pared by 6 bases and J by 5 bases, with 7 bases of the junction left unmatched. Per germline, CDR1 SNHLY and CDR2 FYNNEI. The DNA for the CDR3 is TGTGCCAGCAGGGGCCGGGACAGGGTTACCGGGGAGCTGTTTTTT. The encoded protein is CASRGRDRVTGELFF.

CDR3 coding DNA: TGTGCCAGTAGTATTTTTGCGGGAGGAATTGGCTGCGATGTACTCTACGAGCAGTACTTC. Translating gives CASSIFAGGIGCDVLYEQYF. This chain uses TRBV19 with TRBJ2-7; 8 bases match TRBD2. Trimming cost V 3 bases and J 3 bases; bases outside gene matches: 22. Germline lookup yields CDR1 LNHDA and CDR2 SQIVND (reference sequence). CDR3 length: 20 residues.

This clonotype appeared many times. The chain uses TRBV6-5 and TRBJ2-5; maybe TRBD1 (7 bases). V shed 2 bases and J shed 4 bases, with 17 bases lying between them. Germline-derived CDR1 and CDR2 are MNHEY and SVGAGI. The CDR3 is made up of 16 amino acids. CDR3 DNA: TGTGCCAGCAGTTACGGAGGGGGCGACTCCCCAGAGACCCAGTACTTC. The encoded protein is CASSYGGGDSPETQYF.

This clonotype was seen at least ten times. The gene calls are TRBV28 and TRBJ2-5; 12 bases agree with TRBD2. The CDR3 loop spans 17 amino acids. J lost 2 bases, V lost 4 bases, and 8 bases had no gene match. Germline CDR1 reads MDHEN; CDR2 reads SYDVKM. This CDR3 is CASSSGLAGRAQETQYF. The DNA of the CDR3 is TGTGCCAGCAGTTCGGGACTAGCGGGTCGCGCGCAAGAGACCCAGTACTTC.

This clonotype was recorded many times. The CDR3 loop reads CASRRGGETQYF. The CDR3 coding sequence is TGTGCCAGCAGGAGGGGTGGAGAGACCCAGTACTTC. This chain joins TRBV28 and TRBJ2-5; D is perhaps TRBD1 or TRBD2 (5 bases each). Germline CDR1 is MDHEN and CDR2 is SYDVKM. This CDR3 spans 12 amino acids. With 6 bases removed from V and 4 bases from J, the gap between germline ends came to 9 bases.

This clonotype was observed at least ten times. A read error may produce the germline difference seen at one junction end. DNA of the CDR3: TGCAGTGCTAGAGATGGCAGCAGTCAGCCCCAGCATTTT. It specifies CSARDGSSQPQHF. J is TRBJ1-5 and V is TRBV20-1; D unresolved. Germline values: CDR1 DFQATT, CDR2 SNEGSKA (reference sequence). The CDR3 extends over 13 amino acids.

This clonotype was counted ten times or more. The chain links TRBV10-3 to TRBJ2-5; D is undetermined. The CDR3 is 13 residues long. Germline V gives CDR1 ENHRY, CDR2 SYGVKD. V lost 6 bases to trimming and J lost 0 bases, with 8 bases between them. In DNA form, the CDR3 reads TGTGCCATCAGGGGCCGATACCAAGAGACCCAGTACTTC. This sequence encodes CAIRGRYQETQYF.

This clonotype showed up many times. This chain connects TRBV27 to TRBJ2-2; tentatively, D is TRBD1 or TRBD2 (5 bases each). CDR3 length equals 13 residues. The V end was cut by 1 base, the J end by 6 bases, with 6 bases between. Germline assignment: CDR1 MNHEY and CDR2 SMNVEV (reference sequence). CDR3 DNA sequence: TGTGCCAGCAGTTTATGGGGGTCCGGGGAGCTGTTTTTT. Translating it yields CASSLWGSGELFF.

This clonotype showed up many times. The V and J genes are TRBV11-3 and TRBJ1-1; no reliable D call. This CDR3 contains 13 residues. Trimming removed 1 base at V and 4 bases at J, with 7 bases between. Germline assignment: CDR1 SGHNT and CDR2 YENEEA. The CDR3 region has the DNA TGTGCCAGCAGCTTAGCCACAACCACTGAAGCTTTCTTT. Translation: CASSLATTTEAFF.

This clonotype was counted at least ten times. The J gene is TRBJ2-2, the V gene TRBV6-1; 9 bases are shared with TRBD1. Trimming at V came to 9 bases and at J to 1 base, leaving 6 bases not matched to a gene. Germline CDR1 MNHNS, CDR2 SASEGT. This CDR3 region has 15 residues. CDR3 protein: CASDTGGENTGELFF. In DNA, the CDR3 is TGTGCCAGTGATACAGGGGGCGAGAACACCGGGGAGCTGTTTTTT.

This clonotype has ten or more counts. The CDR3 DNA is TGCAGTGCCGTGGGATTCTCCTACGAGCAGTACTTC. Its translation is CSAVGFSYEQYF. The V gene is TRBV20-1, the J gene TRBJ2-7; D call uncertain. Germline-derived CDR1 and CDR2 are DFQATT and SNEGSKA (reference sequence). This CDR3 is 12 amino acids long. V dropped 6 bases and J dropped 0 bases, with 9 bases sitting between them.

This clonotype was detected ten times or more. The chain recombines TRBV12-3 or TRBV12-4 with TRBJ2-5; the match to TRBD1 covers 7 bases. The length of the CDR3 is 15 residues. Trimming removed 3 bases from V and 5 bases from J; junction bases left unmatched: 9. CDR3 sequence: CASSFSLGGHETQYF. The CDR3 DNA reads as TGTGCCAGCAGTTTCAGTTTAGGGGGCCACGAGACCCAGTACTTC.

The chain's CDR3 is CASTGQGASYEQYF. As DNA, the CDR3 is TGTGCCAGCACTGGGCAGGGGGCGTCCTACGAGCAGTACTTC. The J gene is TRBJ2-7, the V gene TRBV2; TRBD1 aligns across 8 bases. The CDR3 is 14 residues long. From germline, CDR1 is SNHLY and CDR2 FYNNEI. V lost 7 bases to trimming and J lost 1 base; unmatched junction nucleotides: 6. Full variable domain (outside the CDR3, taken from reference TRBV2 and TRBJ2-7): EPEVTQTPSHQVTQMGQEVILRCVPISNHLYFYWYRQILGQKVEFLVSFYNNEISEKSEIFDDQFSVERPDGSNFTLKIRSTKLEDSAMYFCASTGQGASYEQYFGPGTRLTVT.

In this sample, this clonotype turned up many times. The chain employs TRBV6-1 and TRBJ2-2; D is undetermined. Looked up from germline, CDR1 is MNHNS and CDR2 is SASEGT. Deletions cut 6 bases from V and 2 bases from J, with 7 bases between. This CDR3 has 13 residues. CDR3 region: CASRSDNTGELFF. CDR3 nucleotides: TGTGCCAGCAGATCAGATAACACCGGGGAGCTGTTTTTT.

This clonotype has ten or more counts. The CDR3 is CAWSNTGRSAGYTF. The CDR3 DNA is TGTGCCTGGAGTAACACAGGGAGAAGTGCCGGCTACACCTTC. The chain couples TRBV30 to TRBJ1-2, with D tentatively TRBD1 (6 bases). The V gene lost 2 bases and the J gene lost 8 bases, with 18 bases spanning the gap. This CDR3 spans 14 amino acids. Germline V gives CDR1 GTSNPN, CDR2 SVGIG (reference sequence).